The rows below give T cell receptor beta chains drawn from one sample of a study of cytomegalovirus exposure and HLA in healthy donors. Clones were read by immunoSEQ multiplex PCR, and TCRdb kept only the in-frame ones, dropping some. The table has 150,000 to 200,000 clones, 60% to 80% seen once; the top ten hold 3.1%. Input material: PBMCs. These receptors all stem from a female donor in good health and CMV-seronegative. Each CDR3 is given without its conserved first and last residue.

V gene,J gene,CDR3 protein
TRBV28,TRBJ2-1,ASIGVGANEQF
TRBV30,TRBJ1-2,AWADGLRRNYGYT
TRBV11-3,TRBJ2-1,ASSLASGLYNEQF
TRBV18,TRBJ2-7,ASSPPTSGGYEQY
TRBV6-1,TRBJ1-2,ASSETGTYGYT
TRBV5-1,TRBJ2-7,ASSLVETYEQY
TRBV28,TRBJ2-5,ASSLDRGGQETQY
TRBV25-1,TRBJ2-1,ASSVAVFNEQF
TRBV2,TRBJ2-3,ASTGRTTDTQY
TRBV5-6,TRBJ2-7,ASSTGTGGVYEQY
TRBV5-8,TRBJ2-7,ASSLPGQGVY
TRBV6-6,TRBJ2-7,ASSYLAGNAYEQY
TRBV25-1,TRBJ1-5,ASSEYRGQPQH
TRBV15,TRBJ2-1,ATSTEQKRQILAGRYEQF
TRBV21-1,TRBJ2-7,ASKGRQEHRNEQY
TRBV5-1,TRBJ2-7,ASSEGTSGFSYEQY
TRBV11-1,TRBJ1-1,ASSLRQGSGTEAF
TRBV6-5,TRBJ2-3,ASSYLGQGLGDTQY
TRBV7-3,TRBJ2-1,ASSLRGGASYNEQF
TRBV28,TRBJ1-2,ASRELNRNYGYT
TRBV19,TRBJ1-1,ATDQGGNTEAF
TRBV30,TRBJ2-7,AWSVWDRYEQY
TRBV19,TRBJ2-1,ASSNQGAYNEQF
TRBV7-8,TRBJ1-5,ASSPGPEGNQPQH
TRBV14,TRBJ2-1,ASSPVGGRAYNEQF
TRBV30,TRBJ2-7,AWSRGQGFNEQY
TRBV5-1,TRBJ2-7,ASFRDRDSYEQY
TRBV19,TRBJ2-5,ATRASGLQETQY
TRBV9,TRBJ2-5,ASSATSVETQY
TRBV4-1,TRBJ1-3,ASSLINSGAAGNTIY
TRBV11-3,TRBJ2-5,ASSGTGKETQY
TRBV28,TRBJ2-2,ASSLVGGPGELF
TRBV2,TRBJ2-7,ASLREGYEQY
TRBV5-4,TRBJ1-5,ASSFLGSNQPQH
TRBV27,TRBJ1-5,ASSPGQGPQPQH
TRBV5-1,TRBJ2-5,ASSLVGRVQETQY
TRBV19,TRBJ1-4,ASSVDRPQKDEKLF
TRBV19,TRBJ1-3,ASQIDTGIRNTIY
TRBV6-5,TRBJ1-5,ASSYTGTDSNQPQH
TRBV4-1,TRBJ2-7,ASSQEQGYEQY
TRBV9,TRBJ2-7,ASSVGEGGYEQY
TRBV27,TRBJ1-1,ASSLSQGTEAF
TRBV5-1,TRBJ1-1,ASSRTPLDTEAF
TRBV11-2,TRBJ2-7,ASSLEGWTRTYEQY
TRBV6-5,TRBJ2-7,ASSYSRDRGNEQY
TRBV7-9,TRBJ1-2,ASSPGVVNYGYT
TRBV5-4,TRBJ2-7,ASSFGLAWDEQY
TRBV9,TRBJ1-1,ASSVEQGGTEAF
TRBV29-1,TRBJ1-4,SAGRGGNEKLF
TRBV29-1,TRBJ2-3,SGGLREDTQY
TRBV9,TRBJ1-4,ASSNRDIGEKLF
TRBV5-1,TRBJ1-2,ASSLEQGYGYT
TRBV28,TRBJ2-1,ASSSLGLALDEQF
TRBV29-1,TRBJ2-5,SVESSQETQY
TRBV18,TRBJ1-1,ASSQNKNTEAF
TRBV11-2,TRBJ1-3,ASSLWGQRISGNTIY
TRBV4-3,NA,ASSLDRGSYEQY
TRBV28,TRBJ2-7,ASSLAGTGNNYEQY
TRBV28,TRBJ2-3,ASSPPRQGTDTQY